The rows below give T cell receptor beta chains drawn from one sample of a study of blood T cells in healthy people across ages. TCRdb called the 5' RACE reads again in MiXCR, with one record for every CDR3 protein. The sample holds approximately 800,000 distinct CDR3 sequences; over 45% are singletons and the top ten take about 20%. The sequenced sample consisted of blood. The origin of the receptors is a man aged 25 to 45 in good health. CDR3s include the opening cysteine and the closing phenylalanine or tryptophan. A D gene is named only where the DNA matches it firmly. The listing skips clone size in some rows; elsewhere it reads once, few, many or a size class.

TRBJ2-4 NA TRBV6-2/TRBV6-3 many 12 TGTGCCAGCAGTTACAGGCAGGCCATTCAGTACTTC CASSYRQAIQYF
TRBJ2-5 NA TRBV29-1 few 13 TGCAGCGTTCCAGGGTGGGGAAAAGAGACCCAGTACTTC CSVPGWGKETQYF
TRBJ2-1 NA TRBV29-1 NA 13 TGCAGCGTGAGACCCGCCCGGGGAAATGAGCAGTTCTTC CSVRPARGNEQFF
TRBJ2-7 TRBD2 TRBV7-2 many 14 TGTGCCAGCAGCTTAGTCCCCCGGGAGGGCGAGCAGTACTTC CASSLVPREGEQYF
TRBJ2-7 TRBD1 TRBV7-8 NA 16 TGTGCCAGCAGCTGGCCCCGGGACAGCAGCTCCTACGAGCAGTACTTC CASSWPRDSSSYEQYF
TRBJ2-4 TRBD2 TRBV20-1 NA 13 TGCAGTGCTGGGGCTTCGGGGGGGAACATTCAGTACTTC CSAGASGGNIQYF
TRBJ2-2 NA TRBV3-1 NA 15 TGTGCCAGCAGCCAAGGGAGCGGTGGGTTCGGGGAGCTGTTTTTT CASSQGSGGFGELFF
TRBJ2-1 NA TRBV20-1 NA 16 TGCAGTGCTAGAGATTTTGGCGGGGGACAATACAGTGAGCAGTTCTTC CSARDFGGGQYSEQFF
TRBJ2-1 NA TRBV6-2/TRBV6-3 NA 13 TGTGCCAGCACTTCTTCCGACTACAATGAGCAGTTCTTC CASTSSDYNEQFF
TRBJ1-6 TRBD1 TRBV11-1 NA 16 TGTGCCAGCAGCTACGATAGGGGACAGGGAAATTCACCCCTCCACTTT CASSYDRGQGNSPLHF
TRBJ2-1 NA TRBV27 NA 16 TGTGCCAGCAGTTTAGCATTAGTAAGTAAGGGGAATGAGCAGTTCTTC CASSLALVSKGNEQFF
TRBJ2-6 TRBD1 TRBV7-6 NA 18 TGTGCCAGCAGACGAACCCCCTGGGACAGGGATGGGGCCAACGTCCTGACTTTC CASRRTPWDRDGANVLTF
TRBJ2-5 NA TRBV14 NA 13 TGTGCCAGCAGCCAAGTGACTAGCCGGGGGCAGTACTTT CASSQVTSRGQYF
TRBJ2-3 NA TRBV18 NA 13 TGTGCCAGCTCACCACCGTCAACAGATGCGCAGTATTTT CASSPPSTDAQYF
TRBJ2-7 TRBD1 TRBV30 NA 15 TGTGCCTGGAGTCCTGAGGGGGCAGGGCCGTACGAGCAGTACTTC CAWSPEGAGPYEQYF
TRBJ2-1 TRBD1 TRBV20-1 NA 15 TGCAGTGCTCATTCCGGGACAGGGGCCGACAATGAGCAGTTCTTC CSAHSGTGADNEQFF
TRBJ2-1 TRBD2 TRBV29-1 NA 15 TGCAGCGTTGCGGGTGGGCTAGCGGGGTCACATGAGCAGTTCTTC CSVAGGLAGSHEQFF
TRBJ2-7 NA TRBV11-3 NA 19 TGTGCCAGATCCCCCGGGAGGGGACAGGCCGCCTTAGGGGGTAACGAGCAGTACTTC CARSPGRGQAALGGNEQYF
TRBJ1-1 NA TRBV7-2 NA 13 TGTGCCAGCAGCGTAGCGGGGCAGACTGAAGCTTTCTTT CASSVAGQTEAFF
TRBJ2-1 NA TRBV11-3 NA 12 TGTGCCAGCAGCCACAGGAGCCTGGAGCAGTTCTTC CASSHRSLEQFF